A selection of T cell receptor beta chains follows, all from one sample in a study of cytomegalovirus exposure and HLA in healthy donors. Data came from immunoSEQ multiplex PCR; TCRdb stores just in-frame clones and leaves some out. This sample carries under 150,000 clones, around 87% of them seen once, and the ten largest clones take around 10%. Sequenced material: PBMCs. The source of these receptors is a man between 18 and 35 years old in good health and CMV-seropositive. The CDR3 runs from the conserved cysteine through the conserved F or W. Fields, in order: D gene, clone size, J gene, CDR3 length, V gene, CDR3 DNA, CDR3 protein. The D gene is left open where the match is weak. The listing skips clone size in some rows; elsewhere it reads once, few, many or a size class.

D: TRBD2; size: .; J: TRBJ2-7; length: 17; V: TRBV11-3; DNA: TGTGCCAGCAGCTGGAGACTAGCGGGAGGGCCAGTTTACGAGCAGTACTTC; CDR3: CASSWRLAGGPVYEQYF
D: TRBD1; size: .; J: TRBJ2-7; length: 13; V: TRBV28; DNA: TGTGCCAGCAGTCTACTGGGACAGTACGAGCAGTACTTC; CDR3: CASSLLGQYEQYF
D: TRBD1; size: .; J: TRBJ2-7; length: 14; V: TRBV6-5; DNA: TGTGCCAGCACTGACAGGGCGGCGGCCTACGAGCAGTACTTC; CDR3: CASTDRAAAYEQYF
D: .; size: .; J: TRBJ2-2; length: 12; V: TRBV11-2; DNA: TGTGCCAGCAGCTTAGCGAGCGGGGAGCTGTTTTTT; CDR3: CASSLASGELFF
D: TRBD2; size: .; J: TRBJ2-3; length: 15; V: TRBV6-1; DNA: TGTGCCAGCAGTGGACTAGCGGAATACACAGATACGCAGTATTTT; CDR3: CASSGLAEYTDTQYF
D: .; size: .; J: TRBJ1-2; length: 12; V: TRBV5-1; DNA: TGCGCCAGCAGCTCACAGGGACGGGGCTACACCTTC; CDR3: CASSSQGRGYTF
D: .; size: .; J: TRBJ1-1; length: 14; V: TRBV19; DNA: TGTGCCAGTAGTATAGGACAGAAGAACACTGAAGCTTTCTTT; CDR3: CASSIGQKNTEAFF
D: TRBD1; size: .; J: TRBJ1-5; length: 19; V: TRBV5-6; DNA: TGTGCCAGCACCTTAGATCGGGACAGGCGGCCGTGGTCCTATCAGCCCCAGCATTTT; CDR3: CASTLDRDRRPWSYQPQHF
D: .; size: .; J: TRBJ1-2; length: 20; V: TRBV27; DNA: TGTGCCAGCAGCCTCCAAATACCCGCAGGGGAGCCTAGTCCTAACTATGGCTACACCTTC; CDR3: CASSLQIPAGEPSPNYGYTF
D: .; size: .; J: TRBJ2-4; length: 16; V: TRBV5-6; DNA: TGTGCCAGCAGCTTTGGGGCAGGGGCGGCCAAAAACATTCAGTACTTC; CDR3: CASSFGAGAAKNIQYF
D: .; size: .; J: TRBJ1-2; length: 13; V: TRBV6-5; DNA: TGTGCCAGCAGTTACGGCCTTAACTATGGCTACACCTTC; CDR3: CASSYGLNYGYTF
D: .; size: .; J: TRBJ2-5; length: 13; V: TRBV19; DNA: TGTGCCAGTACCCGGACACGGGGGGAGACCCAGTACTTC; CDR3: CASTRTRGETQYF
D: TRBD1; size: once; J: TRBJ1-5; length: 14; V: TRBV28; DNA: TGTGCCAGCAGTTTTTGGGGACAGGATCAGCCCCAGCATTTT; CDR3: CASSFWGQDQPQHF
D: .; size: .; J: TRBJ2-3; length: 14; V: TRBV27; DNA: TGTGCCAGCAGTTTATTTTTAGGCACAGATACGCAGTATTTT; CDR3: CASSLFLGTDTQYF
D: .; size: few; J: TRBJ2-1; length: 17; V: TRBV7-8; DNA: TGTGCCAGCAGCTTAAGGGGCACACCTGACTCCTACAATGAGCAGTTCTTC; CDR3: CASSLRGTPDSYNEQFF
D: .; size: .; J: TRBJ1-3; length: 17; V: TRBV12-2; DNA: TGTGCAAGTCGCTTAGGTAGACCAGGGGATCTGAGAAACACCATATATTTT; CDR3: CASRLGRPGDLRNTIYF
D: .; size: .; J: TRBJ2-1; length: 14; V: TRBV6-1; DNA: TGTGCCAGCAGTCGAGGGGGGGACTACAATGAGCAGTTCTTC; CDR3: CASSRGGDYNEQFF
D: TRBD1; size: .; J: TRBJ1-2; length: 16; V: TRBV27; DNA: TGTGCCAGCAGTTTATGGGCGACAGGGAACGACTATGGCTACACCTTC; CDR3: CASSLWATGNDYGYTF
D: TRBD1; size: .; J: TRBJ2-2; length: 16; V: TRBV11-3; DNA: TGTGCCAGCAGCTTAGGTGGACAGGGGAACACCGGGGAGCTGTTTTTT; CDR3: CASSLGGQGNTGELFF
D: .; size: once; J: TRBJ1-2; length: 13; V: TRBV25-1; DNA: TGTGCCAGCAGTGATCAGGGTACCTATGGCTACACCTTC; CDR3: CASSDQGTYGYTF
D: .; size: .; J: TRBJ1-1; length: 13; V: TRBV7-9; DNA: TGTGCCAGCAGATTACAGGGGAACACTGAAGCTTTCTTT; CDR3: CASRLQGNTEAFF
D: TRBD1; size: .; J: TRBJ2-7; length: 15; V: TRBV27; DNA: TGTGCCAGCAGTTTATCCAGGGGGAGCTCCTACGAGCAGTACTTC; CDR3: CASSLSRGSSYEQYF
D: TRBD1; size: .; J: TRBJ2-7; length: 14; V: TRBV25-1; DNA: TGTGCCAGCAGCCACAGGGGGCTACATGTCGAGCAGTACTTC; CDR3: CASSHRGLHVEQYF
D: .; size: .; J: TRBJ2-7; length: 15; V: TRBV10-3; DNA: TGTGCCATCAGTGAGTCTAGAGACAGGAGTTACGAGCAGTACTTC; CDR3: CAISESRDRSYEQYF
D: .; size: .; J: TRBJ1-1; length: 14; V: TRBV10-3; DNA: TGTGCCATCAGGAGGACAGAGCAGAACACTGAAGCTTTCTTT; CDR3: CAIRRTEQNTEAFF
D: .; size: .; J: TRBJ2-7; length: 15; V: TRBV25-1; DNA: TGTGCCAGCAGTCACCTGGGGGGGGGCGCGTCCGAGCAGTACTTC; CDR3: CASSHLGGGASEQYF
D: .; size: .; J: TRBJ2-7; length: 14; V: TRBV7-2; DNA: TGTGCCAGCAGCTTAGGACTAAGCGTCTACGAGCAGTACTTC; CDR3: CASSLGLSVYEQYF
D: .; size: .; J: TRBJ2-7; length: 15; V: TRBV10-1; DNA: TGCGCCAGCAGTGAGTACAGGGGAGGCTCCTACGAGCAGTACTTC; CDR3: CASSEYRGGSYEQYF
D: TRBD1; size: .; J: TRBJ2-3; length: 15; V: TRBV9; DNA: TGTGCCAGCAGCGTAGAGGGGGCTGGCACAGATACGCAGTATTTT; CDR3: CASSVEGAGTDTQYF
D: TRBD1; size: .; J: TRBJ2-4; length: 13; V: TRBV30; DNA: TGTGCCTGGAGTACGGGACAGGTTGGAGCCCAGTACTTC; CDR3: CAWSTGQVGAQYF
D: .; size: .; J: TRBJ2-7; length: 13; V: TRBV7-6; DNA: TGTGCCAGCAGCTTAGCGAGCCGTACTGAGCAGTACTTC; CDR3: CASSLASRTEQYF
D: .; size: .; J: TRBJ2-7; length: 12; V: TRBV25-1; DNA: TGTGCCAGCGGGGGGAACTCCTACGAGCAGTACTTC; CDR3: CASGGNSYEQYF
D: TRBD1; size: .; J: TRBJ2-3; length: 16; V: TRBV27; DNA: TGTGCCAGCAGTCCAAGACAGGGGGCGAGCACAGATACGCAGTATTTT; CDR3: CASSPRQGASTDTQYF
D: .; size: .; J: TRBJ1-2; length: 13; V: TRBV27; DNA: TGTGCCAGCAGTTTTGGGGGGGAATATGGCTACACCTTC; CDR3: CASSFGGEYGYTF
D: TRBD1; size: .; J: TRBJ2-3; length: 16; V: TRBV5-1; DNA: TGCGCCAGCAGCACGAATCCCGGGACAGACCTAGATACGCAGTATTTT; CDR3: CASSTNPGTDLDTQYF
D: .; size: few; J: TRBJ1-2; length: 14; V: TRBV19; DNA: TGTGCCAGTAGTTCCGCCGACAGAGCCTATGGCTACACCTTC; CDR3: CASSSADRAYGYTF
D: .; size: .; J: TRBJ2-1; length: 13; V: TRBV28; DNA: TGTGCCAGCAGTTTATATGGGCAGGGGAGCGAGTTCTTC; CDR3: CASSLYGQGSEFF
D: .; size: .; J: TRBJ1-5; length: 16; V: TRBV12-1; DNA: TGTGCCAGCAGCCCCCGGGCTGGGACAGGAGATCAGCCCCAGCATTTT; CDR3: CASSPRAGTGDQPQHF
D: TRBD1; size: .; J: TRBJ1-6; length: 15; V: TRBV5-4; DNA: TGTGCCAGCAGCTTTCGAGGGGGCTGGAATTCACCCCTCCACTTT; CDR3: CASSFRGGWNSPLHF
D: .; size: .; J: TRBJ2-3; length: 14; V: TRBV29-1; DNA: TGCAGCGTTGACTGGAGCCTTAGCACAGATACGCAGTATTTT; CDR3: CSVDWSLSTDTQYF
D: .; size: few; J: TRBJ2-7; length: 13; V: TRBV27; DNA: TGTGCCAGCAGTTTACAGGTTACCTACGAGCAGTACTTC; CDR3: CASSLQVTYEQYF
D: .; size: .; J: TRBJ2-7; length: 14; V: TRBV19; DNA: TGTGCCAGCAGTGGCCTAAGGGGCCCCTACGAGCAGTACTTC; CDR3: CASSGLRGPYEQYF
D: TRBD2; size: .; J: TRBJ2-3; length: 15; V: TRBV2; DNA: TGTGCCAGCACGCTAGGACTAGCGGCCACAGATACGCAGTATTTT; CDR3: CASTLGLAATDTQYF
D: TRBD1; size: .; J: TRBJ2-7; length: 14; V: TRBV7-9; DNA: TGTGCCAGCAGCACCCGACAGGGCCCCCACGAGCAGTACTTC; CDR3: CASSTRQGPHEQYF
D: TRBD1; size: .; J: TRBJ2-5; length: 16; V: TRBV9; DNA: TGTGCCAGCAGCGTAGCTCCCGGACAGGGGATCGAGACCCAGTACTTC; CDR3: CASSVAPGQGIETQYF